The 6 T cell receptor beta chains listed next were all sequenced from one sample in a study of T cell responses to AZD1222 COVID-19 vaccine. Clones were read by immunoSEQ multiplex PCR, and TCRdb kept only the in-frame ones, dropping some. The repertoire holds some 190,000 clones, with around 94% as singletons. The sequencing here drew on peripheral blood, taken 28 days after the second dose of the MenACWY control vaccine. All receptors derive from an adult who received the MenACWY meningococcal vaccine as a control.

The chain carries TRBV6-5 and TRBJ2-7; 10 bases align to TRBD2. CDR3 length equals 15 residues. Trimming took 4 bases from V and 0 from J; bases not matched to a gene: 3. Germline V gene lookup returns CDR1 MNHEY and CDR2 SVGAGI. The CDR3 sequence: CASSSGLAASYEQYF. The CDR3, as DNA: TGTGCCAGCAGTTCCGGACTAGCGGCCTCCTACGAGCAGTACTTC.

The chain employs TRBV28 and TRBJ1-2; no definite D call. Germline loops: CDR1 MDHEN, CDR2 SYDVKM. The CDR3 contains 14 residues. Trimming removed 6 bases at V and 1 base at J, with 12 bases between. CDR3 sequence (DNA): TGTGCCAGCAGAACTCAGCCATTTAACTATGGCTACACCTTC. This sequence encodes CASRTQPFNYGYTF.

V is TRBV6-1 and J is TRBJ1-1; 8 nucleotides align to TRBD1. The germline V gene has CDR1 MNHNS and CDR2 SASEGT. The CDR3 covers 17 residues. V gave up 2 bases and J gave up 1 base; unmatched junction bases: 9. CDR3 sequence: CASSEYPTGAANTEAFF. CDR3 nucleotides: TGTGCCAGCAGTGAATACCCGACAGGGGCCGCGAACACTGAAGCTTTCTTT.

The chain combines TRBV27 with TRBJ1-1; D ambiguous. Per the germline V gene, CDR1 is MNHEY and CDR2 is SMNVEV (reference sequence). Trimming removed 6 bases at V and 3 bases at J, with 11 bases between. There are 13 residues in the CDR3. CDR3 sequence (DNA): TGTGCCAGCAGAACACTGCAGGACACTGAAGCTTTCTTT. Amino acid sequence: CASRTLQDTEAFF.

The V call is TRBV6-5, the J call TRBJ1-2; D perhaps matches TRBD1 (5 bases). The germline V and J ends were trimmed by 4 bases and 5 bases, with 17 bases remaining between them. Germline V gene lookup returns CDR1 MNHEY and CDR2 SVGAGI. This CDR3 region has 15 residues. CDR3 in DNA: TGTGCCAGCAGTTCTCCGGCGAAGACAGCTTATGGCTACACCTTC. Translating it yields CASSSPAKTAYGYTF.

The chain is built from TRBV5-1 and TRBJ2-2; D perhaps matches TRBD1 (6 bases). CDR1 and CDR2 from the germline V gene are SGHRS and YFSETQ. The CDR3 extends over 13 amino acids. Trimming removed 4 bases at V and 7 bases at J, with 11 bases between. CDR3 sequence reads: CASSLQGSGELFF. The CDR3, as DNA: TGCGCCAGCAGCCTACAGGGAAGCGGGGAGCTGTTTTTT.